These 31 T cell receptor beta chains originate from one sample sequenced in a study of T-cell memory formation after mild COVID-19. TCRdb ran MiXCR on the 5' RACE reads and lists one entry per CDR3 protein. The table records a few hundred thousand distinct CDR3 sequences, more than 13% of them present only once. Sequenced: PBMCs or a T cell subset sorted from them (not recorded which). The receptor set was obtained from a man aged 18 to 35 who had mild COVID-19 (a few samples of this study predate the infection). Cell type and time point are not known.

The genes are TRBV14 and TRBJ2-7, with unresolved D. This CDR3 is 15 amino acids long. The V end lost 1 base, the J end lost 0 bases, and 10 bases lay between the germline ends. Germline-derived CDR1 and CDR2 are SGHDN and FVKESK. CDR3 DNA sequence: TGTGCCAGCAGCCAAGGTTATGGTGTCTCCTACGAGCAGTACTTC. Its translation: CASSQGYGVSYEQYF.

Worth noting for this clonotype: An end of the junction does not agree with germline; a read error may underlie this. The genes are TRBV4-1 and TRBJ2-1; 7 bases map to TRBD1. Germline V lookup: CDR1 MGHRA, CDR2 YSYEKL. The CDR3 consists of 14 residues. The CDR3 coding sequence is TGCGCCAGCAGCCAAGATCATTTTGTCAGCCAGGGGGTCTTC. Protein: CASSQDHFVSQGVF.

V usage is TRBV5-6 and J usage is TRBJ1-2; D is unclear. The CDR3 spans 13 residues. The germline V gene encodes CDR1 SGHDT and CDR2 YYEEEE. V was clipped by 0 bases and J by 6 bases, with 9 bases between them. The CDR3 coding sequence is TGTGCCAGCAGCTTGGTGGAGGACCATGGCTACACCTTC. Protein sequence: CASSLVEDHGYTF.

This clonotype was seen a few times. V gene TRBV19 combines with J gene TRBJ2-2; D possibly corresponds to TRBD2 (6 bases). Trimming cost V 7 bases and J 5 bases, with 14 bases left between them. This CDR3 has 14 amino acids. CDR1 is LNHDA, CDR2 SQIVND, per germline (reference sequence). CDR3 nucleotide sequence: TGTGCCAGTAATCATCCGGGGGAAACCGGGGAGCTGTTTTTT. Translating gives CASNHPGETGELFF.

This chain uses TRBV20-1 with TRBJ2-3; TRBD1 matches at 8 bases. The V gene end was trimmed by 3 bases and the J gene end by 0 bases; junction bases not matched to a gene: 5. CDR3 size: 15 residues. Germline CDR1 reads DFQATT; CDR2 reads SNEGSKA (reference sequence). The CDR3 region has the DNA TGCAGTGCTAGTCCGGACAGGGTGAGCACAGATACGCAGTATTTT. Translating it yields CSASPDRVSTDTQYF.

The chain joins TRBV10-3 to TRBJ2-2; possibly TRBD1 for D (5 bases). The CDR3 loop spans 14 amino acids. V lost 10 bases and J 7 bases, leaving 19 bases between the germline ends. Germline CDR1 and CDR2: ENHRY and SYGVKD. CDR3: CASGSLGAGGELFF. The CDR3 DNA sequence: TGTGCCAGTGGGTCGCTTGGGGCCGGCGGGGAGCTGTTTTTT.

This clonotype has at least ten counts. In DNA, the CDR3 is TGTGCCAGCAGTTACGACAGAAGCTCCTACAATGAGCAGTTCTTC. Amino acid sequence: CASSYDRSSYNEQFF. The chain combines TRBV6-2 or TRBV6-3 with TRBJ2-1; D is perhaps TRBD1 (5 bases). Germline V gene data show CDR1 as MNHEY and CDR2 as SVGEGT. The CDR3 runs 15 residues. V was shortened by 2 bases and J by 0 bases, with 8 bases between the two germline ends.

This clonotype has more than one count but fewer than ten. The chain recombines TRBV6-5 with TRBJ1-1; D gene unclear. This CDR3 has 13 amino acids. The V end was cut by 0 bases, the J end by 7 bases, with 9 bases between. From germline, CDR1 is MNHEY and CDR2 SVGAGI. The DNA of the CDR3 is TGTGCCAGCAGTTACTCGTATATGAATGAAGCTTTCTTT. This gives the protein CASSYSYMNEAFF.

A few counts support this clonotype. The chain couples TRBV3-1 to TRBJ2-1; TRBD2 matches 8 bases. In germline, CDR1 is LGHDT, CDR2 YNNKEL (reference sequence). The CDR3 is made up of 16 amino acids. Trimming cost V 6 bases and J 9 bases; bases outside gene matches: 16. The chain's CDR3 is CASRAAGDLGGSEQFF. CDR3 sequence (DNA): TGTGCCAGCAGAGCAGCGGGGGACTTAGGAGGGAGTGAGCAGTTCTTC.

This clonotype was counted a few times. J is TRBJ2-1 and V is TRBV4-1; TRBD2 matches at 10 bases. Looked up from germline, CDR1 is MGHRA and CDR2 is YSYEKL. The CDR3 is made up of 18 amino acids. J lost 4 bases, V lost 1 base, and 10 bases had no gene match. In DNA form, the CDR3 reads TGCGCCAGCAGCCAAGGGGCGGTAGCGGGGGGTCGATACAATGAGCAGTTCTTC. It yields the protein CASSQGAVAGGRYNEQFF.

This clonotype was counted between two and nine times. This rearrangement joins TRBV7-2 to TRBJ2-5, with TRBD2 matching 7 bases. The ends lost 0 bases at V and 2 bases at J; junction bases unmatched: 6. Germline V CDR1 and CDR2: SGHTA, FQGNSA. This CDR3 spans 16 amino acids. The CDR3 DNA sequence: TGTGCCAGCAGCTTAGCCTGGACCGGGGGGCAAGAGACCCAGTACTTC. This gives the protein CASSLAWTGGQETQYF.

This sequence joins TRBV28 and TRBJ1-5; D possibly corresponds to TRBD1 (5 bases). The CDR3 is made up of 16 amino acids. The germline gives CDR1 MDHEN, CDR2 SYDVKM. V was trimmed by 8 bases and J by 3 bases, leaving 20 bases between them. In DNA form, the CDR3 reads TGTGCCAGCGGGGGACCTAGGGCGAGGGACAATCAGCCCCAGCATTTT. Translating gives CASGGPRARDNQPQHF.

The table lists this clonotype with a few counts. This chain joins TRBV20-1 and TRBJ2-1; 13 bases align to TRBD2. There are 16 residues in the CDR3. With V trimmed by 3 bases and J by 5 bases, 7 bases remained unmatched. Germline V gives CDR1 DFQATT, CDR2 SNEGSKA (reference sequence). The CDR3 loop is CSARATGLAGDNEQFF. The DNA of the CDR3 is TGCAGTGCTAGGGCAACAGGACTAGCGGGGGACAATGAGCAGTTCTTC.

The chain employs TRBV9 and TRBJ2-2; no firm D call. V was shortened by 3 bases and J by 2 bases, with 8 bases between the two germline ends. The germline gives CDR1 SGDLS, CDR2 YYNGEE. There are 14 residues in the CDR3. In nucleotides, the CDR3 is TGTGCCAGCAGCGCCAGAGGCAACACCGGGGAGCTGTTTTTT. This encodes CASSARGNTGELFF.

This clonotype has a count of ten or more. The V and J genes are TRBV5-5 and TRBJ1-2; D may be TRBD1 (5 bases). In germline, CDR1 is SGHKS, CDR2 YYEKEE (reference sequence). The V end lost 4 bases, the J end lost 8 bases, and 12 bases lay between the germline ends. The CDR3 sequence is 12 residues long. The CDR3 region is CASSVGVEGYTF. In DNA, the CDR3 is TGTGCCAGCAGCGTAGGGGTTGAGGGCTACACCTTC. Together with reference TRBV5-5 and TRBJ1-2, the CDR3 gives the full variable domain: DAGVTQSPTHLIKTRGQQVTLRCSPISGHKSVSWYQQVLGQGPQFIFQYYEKEERGRGNFPDRFSARQFPNYSSELNVNALLLGDSALYLCASSVGVEGYTFGSGTRLTVV.

This clonotype was detected ten times or more. The chain recombines TRBV18 with TRBJ1-1; D might be TRBD1 (6 bases). The CDR3 has 12 amino acids. Germline V gene lookup returns CDR1 KGHSH and CDR2 LQKENI. Trimming pared 3 bases from V and 10 bases from J, leaving 12 bases between. CDR3 loop: CASSPQGFAAFF. Written as DNA, the CDR3 is TGTGCCAGCTCACCCCAGGGGTTCGCAGCTTTCTTT.

This clonotype has at least ten counts. This rearrangement joins TRBV4-1 to TRBJ2-5; tentatively, D is TRBD1 (5 bases). Germline values: CDR1 MGHRA, CDR2 YSYEKL. Trimming cost V 1 base and J 2 bases, with 8 bases left between them. CDR3 length: 14 residues. The CDR3, as DNA: TGCGCCAGCAGCCAAGTAAGGGGTCAAGAGACCCAGTACTTC. Its translation: CASSQVRGQETQYF.

The J gene is TRBJ2-7, the V gene TRBV5-4, with D unclear. The germline V gene encodes CDR1 SGHNT and CDR2 YYREEE (reference sequence). Trimming removed 4 bases at V and 4 bases at J, with 12 bases between. The CDR3 extends over 13 amino acids. CDR3 in amino acids: CASSKDGSYEQYV. In DNA, the CDR3 is TGTGCCAGCAGCAAAGACGGTTCTTACGAGCAGTACGTC.

The J gene is TRBJ2-5, the V gene TRBV5-1; D not certain. Germline assignment: CDR1 SGHRS and CDR2 YFSETQ. The V end was cut by 6 bases, the J end by 0 bases, with 3 bases between. The CDR3 runs 11 residues. CDR3 in amino acids: CASTNQETQYF. CDR3 nucleotides: TGCGCCAGCACCAACCAAGAGACCCAGTACTTC.

This clonotype has at least ten counts. The chain joins TRBV20-1 to TRBJ1-5; 7 bases map to TRBD1. Looked up from germline, CDR1 is DFQATT and CDR2 is SNEGSKA (reference sequence). The trim removed 6 bases at V and 0 bases at J, leaving 8 bases unmatched. This CDR3 is 15 amino acids long. The chain's CDR3 is CSAMTGPYSNQPQHF. CDR3 DNA: TGCAGTGCCATGACAGGGCCCTATAGCAATCAGCCCCAGCATTTT.

This clonotype was detected only a few times. The chain joins TRBV5-1 to TRBJ2-1, with TRBD2 as a possible D gene (5 bases). In germline, CDR1 is SGHRS, CDR2 YFSETQ. The CDR3 is made up of 15 amino acids. Trimming cost V 3 bases and J 6 bases, with 16 bases left between them. The CDR3 DNA is TGCGCCAGCAGCTCAGATACCGGGGTGATCAATGAGCAGTTCTTC. Translation gives CASSSDTGVINEQFF.

The J gene is TRBJ1-3, the V gene TRBV12-3 or TRBV12-4; D is unclear. The CDR3 totals 14 residues. Deletions cut 8 bases from V and 0 bases from J, with 11 bases between. CDR3 nucleotides: TGTGCCAGCGTAGCGGACCTCTCTGGAAACACCATATATTTT. It encodes CASVADLSGNTIYF.

This chain links TRBV10-3 with TRBJ1-5; no clear D. Germline CDR1 ENHRY, CDR2 SYGVKD. The ends were cut back, 1 base at V and 7 bases at J, with 14 bases in the middle. The CDR3 has 15 amino acids. The CDR3 loop is CAISEFEGSKQPQHF. CDR3 coding DNA: TGTGCCATCAGTGAGTTCGAAGGGTCTAAGCAGCCCCAGCATTTT.

This clonotype was seen a few times. V usage is TRBV20-1 and J usage is TRBJ2-1, with 7 nucleotides matching TRBD2. Germline loops: CDR1 DFQATT, CDR2 SNEGSKA (reference sequence). CDR3 size: 10 residues. The trim removed 5 bases at V and 12 bases at J, leaving 4 bases unmatched. Here the CDR3 reads CSAWLAGQFF. CDR3 coding DNA: TGCAGTGCTTGGTTAGCGGGGCAGTTCTTC.

A few counts support this clonotype. V gene TRBV12-3 or TRBV12-4 combines with J gene TRBJ2-2; 11 bases map to TRBD1. This CDR3 spans 15 amino acids. V gave up 7 bases and J gave up 7 bases; unmatched junction bases: 8. The DNA of the CDR3 is TGTGCCAGCACTGGACAGGGGGCGTTTGGCGGGGAGCTGTTTTTT. Translating gives CASTGQGAFGGELFF.

This clonotype was detected many times. The chain uses TRBV7-2 and TRBJ2-1; D unresolved. Looked up from germline, CDR1 is SGHTA and CDR2 is FQGNSA. CDR3 length: 13 residues. Trimming stripped 2 bases from V and 6 bases from J, with 8 bases between. CDR3 bases: TGTGCCAGCAGCTTAAGCGTTGTCAATGAGCAGTTCTTC. Translation gives CASSLSVVNEQFF.

This clonotype was observed a few times. The chain uses TRBV5-1 and TRBJ2-7; D uncertain. The length of the CDR3 is 13 residues. V was trimmed by 0 bases and J by 2 bases, leaving 6 bases between them. Germline values: CDR1 SGHRS, CDR2 YFSETQ. The CDR3 DNA reads TGCGCCAGCAGCTTGGACAGAGCCTACGAGCAGTACGTC. This gives the protein CASSLDRAYEQYV.

This clonotype was seen only a few times. The chain recombines TRBV6-5 with TRBJ2-4; 7 bases line up with TRBD1. V gave up 6 bases and J gave up 6 bases; unmatched junction bases: 2. Germline CDR1 reads MNHEY; CDR2 reads SVGAGI. The CDR3 consists of 12 residues. CDR3: CASSPGGNIQYF. The CDR3 bases are TGTGCCAGCAGCCCAGGGGGAAACATTCAGTACTTC.

The J gene is TRBJ2-5, the V gene TRBV20-1; D ambiguous. V gave up 5 bases and J gave up 5 bases, with 12 bases separating them. The CDR3 runs 12 residues. Germline CDR1 DFQATT, CDR2 SNEGSKA (reference sequence). This CDR3 is CSADRVEETQYF. The CDR3 DNA sequence: TGCAGTGCTGACCGAGTGGAGGAGACCCAGTACTTC.

The chain recombines TRBV5-1 with TRBJ2-5, with 12 positions matching TRBD2. Unmatched junction bases numbered 1, after V lost 4 bases and J lost 0 bases. CDR3 size: 15 residues. Germline V lookup: CDR1 SGHRS, CDR2 YFSETQ. CDR3 nucleotides: TGCGCCAGCAGCAGGACTAGCGGGAACCAAGAGACCCAGTACTTC. Protein product: CASSRTSGNQETQYF.

The chain links TRBV28 to TRBJ1-2; possible D gene TRBD1, 5 bases. The CDR3 loop spans 12 amino acids. CDR1 is MDHEN, CDR2 SYDVKM, per germline. Trimming pared 5 bases from V and 3 bases from J, leaving 7 bases between. The CDR3 nucleotides read TGTGCCAGCAGTGCAGGGTACTATGGCTACACCTTC. This translates into CASSAGYYGYTF.